This T cell receptor (beta chain) was obtained from a study of T cell responses to AZD1222 COVID-19 vaccine. Overall study results and limits: Only after the peak T cell response were repertoires sampled. Two doses of AZD1222 preceded a rise in Spike-specific TCR breadth and depth. Spike-wide coverage was observed for vaccine-associated CD4 TCRs, with dominant responses at 160-218 and 743-854. White British donors predominated, females outnumbered males, and clonal diversity was possibly underestimated.

This clone was observed a handful of times. No antigen is known for it. CDR1 and CDR2 from the germline V gene are MNHNS and SASEGT. J was trimmed by 4 bases and V by 3 bases; bases with no gene match: 8. This CDR3 has 15 amino acids. Sequencing used immunoSEQ multiplex PCR; TCRdb keeps in-frame clones, though not all of them. The table has around 130,000 clones, approximately 86% seen once. This chain joins TRBV6-1 and TRBJ2-7, with 8 nucleotides matching TRBD1. The TCR comes from an adult who received the AZD1222 COVID-19 vaccine. The sample in question was peripheral blood, obtained 28 days after the second AZD1222 dose. CDR3 bases: TGTGCCAGCAGTGACGCTATGGACAGGGTTTACGAGCAGTACTTC. Its translation is CASSDAMDRVYEQYF.